Listed below are T cell receptor beta chains from one sample, sequenced in a study of cytomegalovirus exposure and HLA in healthy donors. Sequenced by immunoSEQ multiplex PCR; TCRdb stores in-frame clones only, minus some. The repertoire holds approximately 99,000 clones, with approximately 96% as singletons. Material: PBMCs. These receptors were taken from a woman aged 18 to 35 in good health and CMV-seronegative. Both conserved end residues are part of each CDR3. A D gene is named only where the DNA matches it firmly. Where a row states a size, it is once, few, many or the class of an expanded clone; other rows omit it.

cdr3_nt: TGCGCCAGCAGATTAGACTGGGGGGGGCTCTATGGCTACACCTTC
cdr3_aa: CASRLDWGGLYGYTF
clone_size: -
j_call: TRBJ1-2
d_call: -
v_call: TRBV4-3

cdr3_nt: TGTGCCAGCAGCTTGGGGACAGAAGAGACCCAGTACTTC
cdr3_aa: CASSLGTEETQYF
clone_size: -
j_call: TRBJ2-5
d_call: -
v_call: TRBV5-8

cdr3_nt: TGTGCCAGCAGCCCCAGAAGTAGCATGGAGACCCAGTACTTC
cdr3_aa: CASSPRSSMETQYF
clone_size: -
j_call: TRBJ2-5
d_call: -
v_call: TRBV9

cdr3_nt: TGTGCCAGCAGCTTATTAGGACAGCACACCGGGGAGCTGTTTTTT
cdr3_aa: CASSLLGQHTGELFF
clone_size: -
j_call: TRBJ2-2
d_call: -
v_call: TRBV7-3

cdr3_nt: TGTGCCAGCAGCTTAGGCGAGACTGGCTCCTACAATGAGCAGTTCTTC
cdr3_aa: CASSLGETGSYNEQFF
clone_size: -
j_call: TRBJ2-1
d_call: -
v_call: TRBV7-7

cdr3_nt: TGTGCCACCAGCGGGAGCCAGGTGGTCGGGGAGCTGTTTTTT
cdr3_aa: CATSGSQVVGELFF
clone_size: -
j_call: TRBJ2-2
d_call: -
v_call: TRBV15

cdr3_nt: TGTGCCAGCAGCGTAGGTGGCGGGACCCAAGAGACCCAGTACTTC
cdr3_aa: CASSVGGGTQETQYF
clone_size: -
j_call: TRBJ2-5
d_call: -
v_call: TRBV9

cdr3_nt: TGCGCCAGCAGTTCTCTCACAGGGAGTGGTAACATTCAGTACTTC
cdr3_aa: CASSSLTGSGNIQYF
clone_size: -
j_call: TRBJ2-4
d_call: -
v_call: TRBV5-1

cdr3_nt: TGCGCCAGCAGCGCCGGGACAGGGTACACCGGGGAGCTGTTTTTT
cdr3_aa: CASSAGTGYTGELFF
clone_size: -
j_call: TRBJ2-2
d_call: TRBD1
v_call: TRBV5-1

cdr3_nt: TGTGCCATCAGTACCGGGACAGGGTCTTTCGAGCAGTACTTC
cdr3_aa: CAISTGTGSFEQYF
clone_size: -
j_call: TRBJ2-7
d_call: TRBD1
v_call: TRBV10-3

cdr3_nt: TGTGCCAGCAGCTTAAGTCTAGGGAGGGGGCAGCCCCAGCATTTT
cdr3_aa: CASSLSLGRGQPQHF
clone_size: -
j_call: TRBJ1-5
d_call: -
v_call: TRBV7-8

cdr3_nt: TGTGCCATCAGTGAGAGGACTAGCGGAAAGTTCTTC
cdr3_aa: CAISERTSGKFF
clone_size: -
j_call: TRBJ2-1
d_call: TRBD2
v_call: TRBV10-3

cdr3_nt: TGTGCCAGCAGCTTGGGCGGACGGGGAAAGGACTATGGCTACACCTTC
cdr3_aa: CASSLGGRGKDYGYTF
clone_size: -
j_call: TRBJ1-2
d_call: -
v_call: TRBV7-9

cdr3_nt: TGCGCCACCCCGGGGCGGGGGGCCCAAACTAGCACAGATACGCAGTATTTT
cdr3_aa: CATPGRGAQTSTDTQYF
clone_size: -
j_call: TRBJ2-3
d_call: TRBD2
v_call: TRBV10-1

cdr3_nt: TGCGCCAGCAGCCAGGATCGCCTCGGGGGGATGGCTGGCGAGCAGTACTTC
cdr3_aa: CASSQDRLGGMAGEQYF
clone_size: -
j_call: TRBJ2-7
d_call: TRBD2
v_call: TRBV4-1

cdr3_nt: TGTGCCAGCAGCTTAGGCAGGACAGGGGATTCCTACGAGCAGTACTTC
cdr3_aa: CASSLGRTGDSYEQYF
clone_size: -
j_call: TRBJ2-7
d_call: TRBD1
v_call: TRBV11-2

cdr3_nt: TGTGCCATCAGGAGCGGGGGGGCCGGGGATACGCAGTATTTT
cdr3_aa: CAIRSGGAGDTQYF
clone_size: -
j_call: TRBJ2-3
d_call: TRBD2
v_call: TRBV10-3

cdr3_nt: TGTGCCAGCCCTACAGGGACTGGGGCCAACGTCCTGACTTTC
cdr3_aa: CASPTGTGANVLTF
clone_size: -
j_call: TRBJ2-6
d_call: -
v_call: TRBV2

cdr3_nt: TGCGCCAGCAGCCACAGTCTCATCGGGGGGATAGAGCAGTTCTTC
cdr3_aa: CASSHSLIGGIEQFF
clone_size: -
j_call: TRBJ2-1
d_call: TRBD2
v_call: TRBV4-1

cdr3_nt: TGTGCCATCAGTGAGGTAGTGGAGACCCAGTACTTC
cdr3_aa: CAISEVVETQYF
clone_size: -
j_call: TRBJ2-5
d_call: -
v_call: TRBV10-3

cdr3_nt: TGTGCCAGCAGCCTCATTGGCCTCTTACAGACCCAGTACTTC
cdr3_aa: CASSLIGLLQTQYF
clone_size: -
j_call: TRBJ2-5
d_call: -
v_call: TRBV14

cdr3_nt: TGTGCCAGCAGCCAAAAGAGACAGGGCTCCTACGAGCAGTACTTC
cdr3_aa: CASSQKRQGSYEQYF
clone_size: -
j_call: TRBJ2-7
d_call: TRBD1
v_call: TRBV28

cdr3_nt: TGTGCCAGCAGTCGAAGCGGAAGCACAGATACGCAGTATTTT
cdr3_aa: CASSRSGSTDTQYF
clone_size: -
j_call: TRBJ2-3
d_call: -
v_call: TRBV6-4

cdr3_nt: TGTGCCAGCAGCTTGGGGCAGGGGGCAGGAAACACCATATATTTT
cdr3_aa: CASSLGQGAGNTIYF
clone_size: -
j_call: TRBJ1-3
d_call: TRBD1
v_call: TRBV5-5

cdr3_nt: TGTGCCAGCAGCTTCCGAGAGCGACTGCAAGAGACCCAGTACTTC
cdr3_aa: CASSFRERLQETQYF
clone_size: -
j_call: TRBJ2-5
d_call: -
v_call: TRBV5-4

cdr3_nt: TGCGCCAGCAGCCCGGGACAGTATTACAACGAGCAGTACTTC
cdr3_aa: CASSPGQYYNEQYF
clone_size: -
j_call: TRBJ2-7
d_call: TRBD1
v_call: TRBV5-1

cdr3_nt: TGTGCCAGCAAGTGGAGGAACACTGAAGCTTTCTTT
cdr3_aa: CASKWRNTEAFF
clone_size: -
j_call: TRBJ1-1
d_call: -
v_call: TRBV28

cdr3_nt: TGTGCCAGCAGTTACGACAGGGGGGACCCTCGCTACACCTTC
cdr3_aa: CASSYDRGDPRYTF
clone_size: once
j_call: TRBJ1-2
d_call: TRBD1
v_call: TRBV6-5

cdr3_nt: TGCGCCAGCAGCCCCAGGGTTTCTACTGGAAACACCATATATTTT
cdr3_aa: CASSPRVSTGNTIYF
clone_size: -
j_call: TRBJ1-3
d_call: -
v_call: TRBV4-1

cdr3_nt: TGTGCCAGCAGCCAAGGGGCCTCCGGGTATGGCTACACCTTC
cdr3_aa: CASSQGASGYGYTF
clone_size: -
j_call: TRBJ1-2
d_call: -
v_call: TRBV28

cdr3_nt: TGTGCCAGCAGCCTTCGACAGGGGGTAGGAGAGACCCAGTACTTC
cdr3_aa: CASSLRQGVGETQYF
clone_size: -
j_call: TRBJ2-5
d_call: TRBD1
v_call: TRBV28